This T cell receptor (beta chain) was recorded in a study of Tregs in tolerant kidney transplant recipients. Germline CDR1 reads LNHNV; CDR2 reads YYDKDF (reference sequence). Trimming cost V 0 bases and J 0 bases, with 6 bases left between them. The CDR3 has 15 amino acids. A word on this clone: Antigen: not known.

Method: immunoSEQ multiplex PCR; TCRdb's copy keeps in-frame clones and lacks some. There are some 69,000 clones in the sample; 80% to 85% occur only once, and about 4.6% lies in the top ten. Unstimulated regulatory T cells (CD4+CD25+CD127-), CD4+CD25- non-regulatory cells, CD4 and CD8 cells were FACS-sorted from thawed PBMCs. Study results and limitations: Biological reproducibility was not directly addressed in this study. Tregs expanded with activated donor B cells seemed most donor-specific.

The receptor comes from a human donor in good health. The specimen sequenced was CD4+ T cells from blood. V is TRBV15 and J is TRBJ1-3; no definite D call. This CDR3 reads CATSRDFLSGNTIYF. CDR3 bases: TGTGCCACCAGCAGAGATTTTCTCTCTGGAAACACCATATATTTT.